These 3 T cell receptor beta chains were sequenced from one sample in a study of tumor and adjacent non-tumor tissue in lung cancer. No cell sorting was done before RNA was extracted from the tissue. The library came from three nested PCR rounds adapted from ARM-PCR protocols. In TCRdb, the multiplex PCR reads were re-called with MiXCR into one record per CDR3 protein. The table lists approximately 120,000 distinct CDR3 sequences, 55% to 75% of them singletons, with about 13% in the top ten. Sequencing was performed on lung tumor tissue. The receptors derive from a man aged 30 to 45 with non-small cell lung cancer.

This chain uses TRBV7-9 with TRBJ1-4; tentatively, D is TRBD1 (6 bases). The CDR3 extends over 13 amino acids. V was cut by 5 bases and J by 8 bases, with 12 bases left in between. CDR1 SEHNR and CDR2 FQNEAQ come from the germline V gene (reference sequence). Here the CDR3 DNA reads TGTGCCAGCAGCCCGCCAGGGGAAGAAAAACTGTTTTTT. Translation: CASSPPGEEKLFF.

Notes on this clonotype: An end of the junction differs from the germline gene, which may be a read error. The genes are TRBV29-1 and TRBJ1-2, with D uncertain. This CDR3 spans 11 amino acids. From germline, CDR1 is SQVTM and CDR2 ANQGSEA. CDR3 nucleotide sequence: TGCAGCGCCGGGGTCAACTATGGTTACACCTTC. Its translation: CSAGVNYGYTF.

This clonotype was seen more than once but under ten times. As DNA, the CDR3 is TGCAGTGCTAGAGGGGGGGCTAGCACCGTCTACAATGAGCAGTTCTTC. Translation: CSARGGASTVYNEQFF. This rearrangement joins TRBV20-1 to TRBJ2-1, with D possibly called TRBD1 or TRBD2 (6 bases each). Trimming stripped 1 base from V and 3 bases from J, with 16 bases between. Germline loops: CDR1 DFQATT, CDR2 SNEGSKA (reference sequence). CDR3 length equals 16 residues.